What follows are 9 T cell receptor beta chains derived from one specimen sequenced in a study of identical twins. TCRdb re-called the 5' RACE reads through MiXCR, storing one row per CDR3 protein. Of roughly 1,500,000 distinct CDR3 sequences listed, around 29% were seen once; the top ten hold 0.27%. Sequencing was performed on cord blood. These receptors all stem from a newborn girl in good health.

Worth noting for this clonotype: A much larger clone is a single base away; this may be a read error. The V gene is TRBV12-3 or TRBV12-4, the J gene TRBJ1-2; D might be TRBD1 (6 bases). CDR3 length: 15 residues. V gave up 5 bases and J gave up 3 bases, with 16 bases separating them. The CDR3 spells CASSRTDRLDYGYTF. The CDR3 DNA sequence: TGTGCCAGCAGTAGAACGGACAGACTTGACTATGGCTACACCTTC.

J is TRBJ2-7 and V is TRBV5-1; 7 bases match TRBD2. Germline CDR1 reads SGHRS; CDR2 reads YFSETQ. Trimming cost V 0 bases and J 3 bases; bases outside gene matches: 6. The CDR3 contains 15 residues. The CDR3 reads CASSLGLAMNYEQYF. The CDR3, as DNA: TGCGCCAGCAGCTTGGGACTAGCCATGAACTACGAGCAGTACTTC.

This clonotype was seen repeatedly, ten times or more. The chain carries TRBV12-3 or TRBV12-4 and TRBJ2-7, with no clear D. The CDR3 has 14 residues. The V end lost 1 base, the J end lost 0 bases, and 7 bases lay between the germline ends. The chain's CDR3 is CASSLGVVSYEQYF. CDR3 in DNA: TGTGCCAGCAGTTTAGGGGTCGTCTCCTACGAGCAGTACTTC.

The V gene is TRBV7-9, the J gene TRBJ1-1; TRBD1 aligns across 8 bases. The germline CDR1 and CDR2 sequences are SEHNR and FQNEAQ (reference sequence). The length of the CDR3 is 14 residues. The ends lost 5 bases at V and 5 bases at J; junction bases unmatched: 7. The CDR3 sequence: CASSRQGAKTEAFF. The CDR3 DNA reads TGTGCCAGCAGCCGCCAGGGGGCGAAAACTGAAGCTTTCTTT.

The chain recombines TRBV2 with TRBJ2-2; D call uncertain. Trimming took off 4 bases at V and 4 bases at J, with 13 bases between the two ends. The CDR3 runs to 15 residues. CDR1 and CDR2 from the germline V gene are SNHLY and FYNNEI. As DNA, the CDR3 is TGTGCCAGCAGTGCGGATAGCCGTGGCACCGGGGAGCTGTTTTTT. This sequence encodes CASSADSRGTGELFF. Full variable domain (outside the CDR3, taken from reference TRBV2 and TRBJ2-2): EPEVTQTPSHQVTQMGQEVILRCVPISNHLYFYWYRQILGQKVEFLVSFYNNEISEKSEIFDDQFSVERPDGSNFTLKIRSTKLEDSAMYFCASSADSRGTGELFFGEGSRLTVL.

The genes are TRBV27 and TRBJ2-4, with a weak D call TRBD1 (5 bases). V lost 1 base and J lost 0, with 7 bases in between. Germline V gives CDR1 MNHEY, CDR2 SMNVEV (reference sequence). This CDR3 has 15 residues. The CDR3 loop is CASSLLGAAKNIQYF. The DNA of the CDR3 is TGTGCCAGCAGTTTATTAGGGGCAGCCAAAAACATTCAGTACTTC.

The sample holds one count of this clonotype. The rearrangement uses TRBV19 and TRBJ2-1; a weak D match, TRBD2 (7 bases). V lost 7 bases to trimming and J lost 2 bases, with 15 bases between them. The V gene's germline CDR1 is LNHDA and CDR2 SQIVND (reference sequence). This CDR3 has 15 amino acids. The CDR3 region is CASTVGGGAYNEQFF. CDR3 sequence (DNA): TGTGCCAGTACCGTAGGGGGGGGGGCCTACAATGAGCAGTTCTTC.

This clonotype appeared many times. V gene TRBV29-1 combines with J gene TRBJ2-7, with D possibly being TRBD1 (5 bases). Germline V CDR1 and CDR2: SQVTM, ANQGSEA. The CDR3 runs to 13 residues. V lost 6 bases to trimming and J lost 0 bases, with 12 bases between them. The CDR3 sequence is CSVAQQVSYEQYF. CDR3 in DNA: TGCAGCGTGGCCCAACAGGTCTCCTACGAGCAGTACTTC.

The chain joins TRBV20-1 to TRBJ2-1, with 7 nucleotides matching TRBD1. Germline V gene sequence: CDR1 DFQATT, CDR2 SNEGSKA (reference sequence). CDR3 length equals 11 residues. Trimming at V came to 7 bases and at J to 11 bases, leaving 8 bases not matched to a gene. The CDR3 region is CSVSTGRQQFF. For the CDR3, the DNA is TGCAGTGTCTCGACAGGGAGACAGCAGTTCTTC.